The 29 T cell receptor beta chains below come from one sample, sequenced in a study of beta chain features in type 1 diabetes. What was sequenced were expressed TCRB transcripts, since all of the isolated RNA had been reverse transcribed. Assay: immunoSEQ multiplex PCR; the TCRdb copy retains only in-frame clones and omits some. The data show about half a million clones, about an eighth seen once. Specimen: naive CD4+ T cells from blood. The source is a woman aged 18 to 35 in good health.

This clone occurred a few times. The CDR3 DNA is TGCGCCAGCAGCCAAGAAACGGGACTCCAATCCCCCGAGCAGTACTTC. Translating it yields CASSQETGLQSPEQYF. The chain recombines TRBV4-3 with TRBJ2-7, with D possibly being TRBD2 (6 bases). V lost 0 bases to trimming and J lost 6 bases, with 18 bases between them. This CDR3 region has 16 residues. The germline V gene encodes CDR1 LGHNA and CDR2 YSLEER.

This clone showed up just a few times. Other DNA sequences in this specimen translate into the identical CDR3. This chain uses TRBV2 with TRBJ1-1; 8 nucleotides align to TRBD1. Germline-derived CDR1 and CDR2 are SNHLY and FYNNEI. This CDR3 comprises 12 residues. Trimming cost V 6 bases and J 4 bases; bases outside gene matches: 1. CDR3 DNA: TGTGCCAGCAGCACAGGGGGCACTGAAGCTTTCTTT. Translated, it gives CASSTGGTEAFF.

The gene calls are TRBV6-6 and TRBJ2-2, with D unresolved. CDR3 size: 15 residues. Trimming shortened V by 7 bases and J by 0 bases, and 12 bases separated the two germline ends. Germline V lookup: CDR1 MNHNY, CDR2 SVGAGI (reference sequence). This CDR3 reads CASNWQSANTGELFF. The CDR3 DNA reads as TGTGCCAGCAATTGGCAGTCCGCGAACACCGGGGAGCTGTTTTTT.

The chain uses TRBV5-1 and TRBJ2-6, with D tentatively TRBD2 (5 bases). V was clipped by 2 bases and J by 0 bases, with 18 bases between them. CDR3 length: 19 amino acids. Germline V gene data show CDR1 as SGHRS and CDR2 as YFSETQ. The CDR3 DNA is TGCGCCAGCAGCTTTCCAGAGGTAGCTGCGGGCTCTGGGGCCAACGTCCTGACTTTC. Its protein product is CASSFPEVAAGSGANVLTF.

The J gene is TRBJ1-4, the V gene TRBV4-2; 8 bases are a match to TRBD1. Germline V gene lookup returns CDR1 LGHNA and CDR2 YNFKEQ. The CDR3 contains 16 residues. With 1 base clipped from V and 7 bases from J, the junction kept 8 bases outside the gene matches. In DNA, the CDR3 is TGTGCCAGCAGCCAAGCCCAACAGGGGACAGGTGAAAAACTGTTTTTT. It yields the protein CASSQAQQGTGEKLFF.

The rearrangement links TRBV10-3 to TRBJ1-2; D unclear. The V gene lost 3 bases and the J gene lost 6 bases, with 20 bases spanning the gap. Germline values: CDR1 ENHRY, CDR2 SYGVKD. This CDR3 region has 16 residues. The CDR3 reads CAISDPARLIGNGYTF. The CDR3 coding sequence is TGTGCCATCAGTGACCCGGCCCGATTAATCGGAAATGGCTACACCTTC.

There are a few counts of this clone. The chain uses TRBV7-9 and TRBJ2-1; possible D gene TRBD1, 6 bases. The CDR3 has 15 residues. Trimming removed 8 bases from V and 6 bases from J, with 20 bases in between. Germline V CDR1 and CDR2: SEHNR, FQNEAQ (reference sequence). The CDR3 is CASAIQGIYGNEQFF. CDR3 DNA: TGTGCCAGCGCAATACAGGGAATTTATGGCAATGAGCAGTTCTTC.

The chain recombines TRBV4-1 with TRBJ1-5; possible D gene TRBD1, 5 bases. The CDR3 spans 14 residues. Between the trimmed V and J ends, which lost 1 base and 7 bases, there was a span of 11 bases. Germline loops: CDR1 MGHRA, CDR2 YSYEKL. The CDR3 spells CASSQGGTGQPQHF. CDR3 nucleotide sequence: TGCGCCAGCAGCCAAGGCGGGACGGGGCAGCCCCAGCATTTT.

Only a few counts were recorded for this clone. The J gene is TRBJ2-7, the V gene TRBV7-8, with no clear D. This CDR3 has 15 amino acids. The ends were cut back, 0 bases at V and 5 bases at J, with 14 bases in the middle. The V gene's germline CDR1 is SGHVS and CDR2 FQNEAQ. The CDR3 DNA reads TGTGCCAGCAGCTTAGCGGTCGGGTTTACGGACGAGCAGTACTTC. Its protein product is CASSLAVGFTDEQYF.

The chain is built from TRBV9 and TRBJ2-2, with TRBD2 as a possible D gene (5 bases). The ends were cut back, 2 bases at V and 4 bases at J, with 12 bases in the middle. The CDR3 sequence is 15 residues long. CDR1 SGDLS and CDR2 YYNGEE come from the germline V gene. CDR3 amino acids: CASSVRGEVTGELFF. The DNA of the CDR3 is TGTGCCAGCAGCGTCCGGGGAGAGGTCACCGGGGAGCTGTTTTTT.

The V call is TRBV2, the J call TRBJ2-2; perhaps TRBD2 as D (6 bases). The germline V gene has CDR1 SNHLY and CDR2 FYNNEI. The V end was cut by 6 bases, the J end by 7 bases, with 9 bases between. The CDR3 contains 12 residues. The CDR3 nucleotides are TGTGCCAGCAGGAGGGACTTCGGGGAGCTGTTTTTT. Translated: CASRRDFGELFF.

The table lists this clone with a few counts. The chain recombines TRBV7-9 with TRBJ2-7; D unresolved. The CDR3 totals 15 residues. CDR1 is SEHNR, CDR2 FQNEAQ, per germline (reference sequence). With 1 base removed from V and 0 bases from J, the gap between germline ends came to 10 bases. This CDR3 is CASSLGDRPSYEQYV. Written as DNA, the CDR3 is TGTGCCAGCAGCTTAGGAGACCGGCCCTCCTACGAGCAGTACGTC.

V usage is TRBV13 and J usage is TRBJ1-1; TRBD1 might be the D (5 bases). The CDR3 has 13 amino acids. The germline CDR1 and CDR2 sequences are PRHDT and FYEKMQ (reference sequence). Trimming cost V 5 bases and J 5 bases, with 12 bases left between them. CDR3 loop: CASSTPGGTEAFF. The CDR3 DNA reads TGTGCCAGCAGCACACCCGGGGGAACTGAAGCTTTCTTT.

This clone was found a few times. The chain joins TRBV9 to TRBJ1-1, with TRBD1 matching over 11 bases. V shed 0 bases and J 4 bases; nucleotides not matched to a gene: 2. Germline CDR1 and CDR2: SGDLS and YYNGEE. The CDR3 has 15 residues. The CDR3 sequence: CASSVDGTGGTEAFF. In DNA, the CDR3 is TGTGCCAGCAGCGTAGACGGGACAGGGGGCACTGAAGCTTTCTTT.

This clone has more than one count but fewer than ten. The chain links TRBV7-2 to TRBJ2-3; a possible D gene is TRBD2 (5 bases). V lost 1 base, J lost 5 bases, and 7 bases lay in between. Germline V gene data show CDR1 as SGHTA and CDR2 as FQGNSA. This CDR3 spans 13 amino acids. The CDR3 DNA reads TGTGCCAGCAGCTTAGTAAGCGGAGATACGCAGTATTTT. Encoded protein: CASSLVSGDTQYF.

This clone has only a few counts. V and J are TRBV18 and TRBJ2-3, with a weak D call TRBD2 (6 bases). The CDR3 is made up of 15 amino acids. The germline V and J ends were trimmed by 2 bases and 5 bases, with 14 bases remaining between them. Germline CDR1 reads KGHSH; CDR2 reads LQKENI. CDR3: CASSPSRGMRDTQYF. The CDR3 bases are TGTGCCAGCTCACCATCCCGGGGGATGAGAGATACGCAGTATTTT.

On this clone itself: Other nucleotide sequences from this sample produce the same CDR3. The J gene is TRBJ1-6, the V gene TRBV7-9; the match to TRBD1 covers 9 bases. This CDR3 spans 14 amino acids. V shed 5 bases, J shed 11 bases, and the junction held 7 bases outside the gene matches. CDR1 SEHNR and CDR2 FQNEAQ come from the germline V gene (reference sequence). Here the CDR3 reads CASSRGQGRPPLHF. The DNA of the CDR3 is TGTGCCAGCAGCCGTGGACAGGGGCGTCCACCCCTCCACTTT.

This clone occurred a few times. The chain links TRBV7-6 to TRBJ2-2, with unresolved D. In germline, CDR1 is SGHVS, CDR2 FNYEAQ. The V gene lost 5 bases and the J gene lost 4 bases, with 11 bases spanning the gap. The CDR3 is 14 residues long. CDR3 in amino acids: CASSMGPLTGELFF. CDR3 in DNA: TGTGCCAGCAGCATGGGCCCGCTCACCGGGGAGCTGTTTTTT.

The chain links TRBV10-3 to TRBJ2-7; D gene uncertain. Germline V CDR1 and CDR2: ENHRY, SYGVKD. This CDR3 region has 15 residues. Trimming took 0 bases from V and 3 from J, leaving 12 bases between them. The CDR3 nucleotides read TGTGCCATCAGTGAGTCGTTGGGGAAACTCTACGAGCAGTACGTC. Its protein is CAISESLGKLYEQYV.

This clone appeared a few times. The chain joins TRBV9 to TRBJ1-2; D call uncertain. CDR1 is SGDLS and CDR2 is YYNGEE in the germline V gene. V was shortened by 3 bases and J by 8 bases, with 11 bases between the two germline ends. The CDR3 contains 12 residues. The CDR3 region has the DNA TGTGCCAGCAGCGCCGAGACAAAAGGCTACACCTTC. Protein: CASSAETKGYTF.

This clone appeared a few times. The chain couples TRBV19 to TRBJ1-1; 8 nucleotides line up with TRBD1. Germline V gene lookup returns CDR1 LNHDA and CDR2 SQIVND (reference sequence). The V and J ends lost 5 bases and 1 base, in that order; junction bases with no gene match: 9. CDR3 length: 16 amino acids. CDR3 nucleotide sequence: TGTGCCAGTAGTGTACACTACACAGGGGGGAACACTGAAGCTTTCTTT. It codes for CASSVHYTGGNTEAFF.

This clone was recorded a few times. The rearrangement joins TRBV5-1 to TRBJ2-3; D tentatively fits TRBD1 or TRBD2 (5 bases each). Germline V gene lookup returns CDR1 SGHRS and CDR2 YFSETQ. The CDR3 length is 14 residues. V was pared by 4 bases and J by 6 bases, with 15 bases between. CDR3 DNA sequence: TGCGCCAGCAGCGGGGCAGAACTAGGGGATACGCAGTATTTT. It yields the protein CASSGAELGDTQYF.

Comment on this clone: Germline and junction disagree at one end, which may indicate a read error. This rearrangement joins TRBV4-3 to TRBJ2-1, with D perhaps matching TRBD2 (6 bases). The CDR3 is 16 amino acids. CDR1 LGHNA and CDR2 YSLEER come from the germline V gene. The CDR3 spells CASGQTGRTNYNEQFF. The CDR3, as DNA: TGCGCCAGCGGCCAGACGGGGAGGACCAACTACAATGAGCAGTTCTTC.

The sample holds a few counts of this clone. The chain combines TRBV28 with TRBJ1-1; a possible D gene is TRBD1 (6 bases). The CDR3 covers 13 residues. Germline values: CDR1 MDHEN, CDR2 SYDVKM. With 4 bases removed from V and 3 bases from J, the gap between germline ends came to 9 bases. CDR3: CASSSRGYTEAFF. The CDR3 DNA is TGTGCCAGCAGTTCCAGGGGTTACACTGAAGCTTTCTTT.

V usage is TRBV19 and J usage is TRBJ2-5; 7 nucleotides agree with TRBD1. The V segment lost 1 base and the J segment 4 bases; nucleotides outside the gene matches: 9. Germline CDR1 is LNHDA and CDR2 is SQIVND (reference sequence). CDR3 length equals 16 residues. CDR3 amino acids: CASSIVTGSIGETQYF. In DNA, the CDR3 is TGTGCCAGTAGTATAGTGACAGGGTCGATCGGAGAGACCCAGTACTTC.

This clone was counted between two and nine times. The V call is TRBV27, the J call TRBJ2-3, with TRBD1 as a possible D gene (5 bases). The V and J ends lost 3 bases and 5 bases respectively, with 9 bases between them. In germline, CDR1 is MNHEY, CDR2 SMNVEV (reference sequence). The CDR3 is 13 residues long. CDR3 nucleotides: TGTGCCAGCAGTTTCCGCAGGGAAGATACGCAGTATTTT. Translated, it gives CASSFRREDTQYF.

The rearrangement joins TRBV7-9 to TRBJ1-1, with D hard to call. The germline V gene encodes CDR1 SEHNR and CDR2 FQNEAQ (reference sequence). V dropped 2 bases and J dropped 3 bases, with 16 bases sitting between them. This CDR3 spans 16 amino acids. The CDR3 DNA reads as TGTGCCAGCAGCTTAAAGGGAGGCATATCGCACACTGAAGCTTTCTTT. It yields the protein CASSLKGGISHTEAFF.

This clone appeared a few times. In DNA, the CDR3 is TGCGCCAGCAGCTTGGAACTAGCGGTACCGTACGAGCAGTACTTC. As protein: CASSLELAVPYEQYF. J is TRBJ2-7 and V is TRBV5-1, with TRBD2 identical over 8 bases. The V gene's germline CDR1 is SGHRS and CDR2 YFSETQ. V was clipped by 0 bases and J by 4 bases; unmatched bases: 6. CDR3 size: 15 residues.

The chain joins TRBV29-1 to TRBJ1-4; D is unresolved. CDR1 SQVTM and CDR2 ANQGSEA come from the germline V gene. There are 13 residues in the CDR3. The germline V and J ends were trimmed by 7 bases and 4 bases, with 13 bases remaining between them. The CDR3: CSATRADNEKLFF. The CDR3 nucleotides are TGCAGCGCTACCCGGGCCGATAATGAAAAACTGTTTTTT. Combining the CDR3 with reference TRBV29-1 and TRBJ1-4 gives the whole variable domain SAVISQKPSRDICQRGTSLTIQCQVDSQVTMMFWYRQQPGQSLTLIATANQGSEATYESGFVIDKFPISRPNLTFSTLTVSNMSPEDSSIYLCSATRADNEKLFFGSGTQLSVL.